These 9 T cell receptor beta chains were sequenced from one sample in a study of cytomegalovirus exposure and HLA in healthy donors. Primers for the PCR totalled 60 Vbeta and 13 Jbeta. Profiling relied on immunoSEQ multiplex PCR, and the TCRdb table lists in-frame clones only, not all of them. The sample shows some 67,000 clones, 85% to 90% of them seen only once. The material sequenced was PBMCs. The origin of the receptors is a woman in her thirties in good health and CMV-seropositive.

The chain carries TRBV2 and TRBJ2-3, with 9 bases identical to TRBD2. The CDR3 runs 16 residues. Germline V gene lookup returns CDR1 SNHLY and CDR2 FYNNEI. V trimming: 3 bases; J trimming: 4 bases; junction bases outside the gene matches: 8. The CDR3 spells CASSDPREGRSDTQYF. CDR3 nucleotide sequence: TGTGCCAGCAGTGATCCGCGGGAGGGCCGTTCAGATACGCAGTATTTT.

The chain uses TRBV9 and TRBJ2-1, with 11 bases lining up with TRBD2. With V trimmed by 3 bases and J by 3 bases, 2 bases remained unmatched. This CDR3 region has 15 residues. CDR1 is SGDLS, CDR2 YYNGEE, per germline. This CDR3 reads CASSGGLAGYNEQFF. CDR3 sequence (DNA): TGTGCCAGCAGCGGCGGACTAGCGGGCTACAATGAGCAGTTCTTC.

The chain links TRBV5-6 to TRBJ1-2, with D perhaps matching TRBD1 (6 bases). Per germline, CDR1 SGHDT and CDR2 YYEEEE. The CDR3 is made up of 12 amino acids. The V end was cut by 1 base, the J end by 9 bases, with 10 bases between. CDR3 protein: CASSLTGQSYTF. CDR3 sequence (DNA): TGTGCCAGCAGCTTGACAGGGCAGAGCTACACCTTC.

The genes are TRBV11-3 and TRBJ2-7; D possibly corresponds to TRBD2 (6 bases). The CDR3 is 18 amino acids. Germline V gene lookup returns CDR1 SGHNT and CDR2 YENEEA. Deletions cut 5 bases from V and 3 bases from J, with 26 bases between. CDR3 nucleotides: TGTGCCAGCAGCACTACAGGTTTTCCGGGACTTCTTTTCTACGAGCAGTACTTC. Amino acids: CASSTTGFPGLLFYEQYF.

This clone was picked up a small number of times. CDR3 DNA sequence: TGTGCCTGGACTTCACTTACTAGCGGCCAACAAAACATTCAGTACTTC. Its translation: CAWTSLTSGQQNIQYF. The V and J genes are TRBV30 and TRBJ2-4; 8 bases agree with TRBD2. V dropped 4 bases and J dropped 5; count of bases not matched to a gene: 13. Germline V lookup: CDR1 GTSNPN, CDR2 SVGIG (reference sequence). The CDR3 length is 16 residues.

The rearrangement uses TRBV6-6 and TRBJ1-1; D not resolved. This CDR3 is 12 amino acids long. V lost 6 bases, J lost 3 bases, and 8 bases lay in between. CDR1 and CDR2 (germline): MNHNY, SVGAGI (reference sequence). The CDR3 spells CASSPPDTEAFF. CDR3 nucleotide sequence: TGTGCCAGCAGCCCCCCCGACACTGAAGCTTTCTTT.

CDR3 region: CASSQQGDTEAFF. The DNA of the CDR3 is TGCGCCAGCAGTCAACAGGGGGACACTGAAGCTTTCTTT. The rearrangement joins TRBV23-1 to TRBJ1-1, with TRBD1 identical over 7 bases. TRBV23-1 is an open reading frame, and its role is uncertain. J gave up 3 bases and V 2 bases, and 0 bases lay outside the gene matches. The CDR3 has 13 amino acids.

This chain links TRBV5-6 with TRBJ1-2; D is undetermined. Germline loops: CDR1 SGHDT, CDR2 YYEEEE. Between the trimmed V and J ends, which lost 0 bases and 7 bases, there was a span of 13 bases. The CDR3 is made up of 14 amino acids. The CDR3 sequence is CASSLVESRSGYTF. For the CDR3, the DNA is TGTGCCAGCAGCTTGGTGGAGTCCCGCTCTGGCTACACCTTC.

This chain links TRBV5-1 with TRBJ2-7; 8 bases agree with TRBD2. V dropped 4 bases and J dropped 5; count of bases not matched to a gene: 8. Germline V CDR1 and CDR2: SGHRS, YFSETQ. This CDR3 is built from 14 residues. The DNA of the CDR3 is TGCGCCAGCAGCCAACGTGCGGGGGGCGACGAGCAGTACTTC. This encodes CASSQRAGGDEQYF.